Listed below are T cell receptor beta chains from one sample, sequenced in a study of T cells in Graves' hyperthyroidism and ophthalmopathy. TCRdb passed the multiplex PCR reads through MiXCR, listing each CDR3 protein once. The sample shows 300,000 to 450,000 distinct CDR3 sequences, about 14% of them seen only once. Material: blood. The receptors were gathered from a woman younger than 45 with Graves' ophthalmopathy. CDR3s include the opening cysteine and the closing phenylalanine or tryptophan. D genes are given only for firm matches. Clone size is given for some rows only: seen once, a few or many times, or a class if the clone is expanded.

V	D	size	J	CDR3	DNA
TRBV7-9	TRBD1	many	TRBJ1-6	CASISDRGSSYNSPLHF	TGTGCCAGCATATCGGACAGGGGGAGCTCCTATAATTCACCCCTCCACTTT
TRBV9	TRBD2	many	TRBJ2-1	CASSVDGGDYNEQFF	TGTGCCAGCAGCGTAGACGGGGGGGACTACAATGAGCAGTTCTTC
TRBV30	TRBD1	.	TRBJ1-1	CAWRKTGGNTEAFF	TGTGCCTGGAGGAAGACAGGGGGAAACACTGAAGCTTTCTTT
TRBV20-1	.	many	TRBJ2-1	CSARDGVNEQFF	TGCAGTGCTAGAGATGGGGTTAATGAGCAGTTCTTC
TRBV6-1	TRBD2	.	TRBJ2-1	CASSVTSGDYNEQFF	TGTGCCAGCAGTGTAACTAGCGGGGATTACAATGAGCAGTTCTTC
TRBV7-3	.	.	TRBJ1-2	CASSSIHRQNYGYTF	TGTGCCAGCAGCTCCATCCACCGACAGAACTATGGCTACACCTTC
TRBV5-6	.	many	TRBJ2-5	CASSLDARGAQYF	TGTGCCAGCAGTTTAGACGCAAGGGGCGCCCAGTACTTC
TRBV6-1	TRBD1	many	TRBJ2-5	CASTRTGGDQETQYF	TGTGCCAGCACCCGGACAGGGGGCGACCAAGAGACCCAGTACTTC
TRBV6-9	TRBD1	.	TRBJ1-4	CASSSAGTGNEKLFF	TGTGCCAGCAGTTCCGCCGGGACAGGGAATGAAAAACTGTTTTTT
TRBV30	.	.	TRBJ1-5	CAWSVLLDSTGNQPQHF	TGTGCCTGGAGTGTACTGTTGGACTCAACGGGCAATCAGCCCCAGCATTTT
TRBV11-2	TRBD2	many	TRBJ2-1	CASRRLAGPSSYNEQFF	TGTGCCAGCCGTCGACTAGCGGGGCCCAGCTCCTACAATGAGCAGTTCTTC
TRBV7-2	.	many	TRBJ2-5	CASTMGSLAGETQYF	TGTGCCAGCACTATGGGGTCACTAGCTGGTGAGACCCAGTACTTC
TRBV15	.	many	TRBJ2-2	CATSRTGYGSGTGELFF	TGTGCCACCAGCAGAACAGGTTACGGTTCGGGCACCGGGGAGCTGTTTTTT
TRBV5-6	TRBD1	.	TRBJ2-1	CASSRTGDEQFF	TGTGCCAGCAGCCGGACAGGAGATGAGCAGTTCTTC
TRBV30	.	many	TRBJ1-2	CAWSTLGYGYTF	TGTGCCTGGAGTACATTGGGCTATGGCTACACCTTC
TRBV24-1	.	many	TRBJ1-2	CATSVTANYGYTF	TGTGCCACCAGCGTGACAGCTAACTATGGCTACACCTTC
TRBV6-4	.	.	TRBJ2-1	CASRGSARYEQFF	TGTGCCAGCAGGGGCTCCGCCAGGTATGAGCAGTTCTTC
TRBV20-1	TRBD2	many	TRBJ2-1	CSARLAGENEQFF	TGCAGTGCTAGGCTAGCGGGGGAAAATGAGCAGTTCTTC
TRBV20-1	.	many	TRBJ2-7	CSGSRDPYEQYF	TGCAGTGGAAGCAGGGACCCCTACGAGCAGTACTTC
TRBV7-6	TRBD2	.	TRBJ2-7	CASSQGTTSYEQYF	TGTGCCAGCAGCCAAGGGACTACCTCCTACGAGCAGTACTTC